Listed here is a single T cell receptor (beta chain). What it binds is unknown. This sample is drawn from a study of identical twins. Study outcomes and limitations: Models came in too low on out-of-frame TCR alpha sharing in monozygotic twins. Reduced insertions were recorded for abundant cord blood beta clonotypes, with no such pattern in memory repertoires.

A universal primer site was created by template switching, with the cDNA bearing unique molecular identifiers. TCRdb passed the 5' RACE reads through MiXCR, listing each CDR3 protein once. The sample has 450,000 to 600,000 distinct CDR3 sequences, under 25% seen once. This CDR3 is 14 amino acids long. Germline-derived CDR1 and CDR2 are SNHLY and FYNNEI. With 6 bases removed from V and 2 bases from J, the gap between germline ends came to 14 bases. These records were also assigned to another study, of yellow fever vaccine responses in identical twins.

The TCR comes from a woman aged 18-35 years in good health. The sample was CD4+ T cells sorted from blood. V gene TRBV2 combines with J gene TRBJ2-7; D is tentatively TRBD1 or TRBD2 (5 bases each). The CDR3 here is CASSRDLGAYEQYF. DNA of the CDR3: TGTGCCAGCAGCCGTGACTTGGGGGCCTACGAGCAGTACTTC.